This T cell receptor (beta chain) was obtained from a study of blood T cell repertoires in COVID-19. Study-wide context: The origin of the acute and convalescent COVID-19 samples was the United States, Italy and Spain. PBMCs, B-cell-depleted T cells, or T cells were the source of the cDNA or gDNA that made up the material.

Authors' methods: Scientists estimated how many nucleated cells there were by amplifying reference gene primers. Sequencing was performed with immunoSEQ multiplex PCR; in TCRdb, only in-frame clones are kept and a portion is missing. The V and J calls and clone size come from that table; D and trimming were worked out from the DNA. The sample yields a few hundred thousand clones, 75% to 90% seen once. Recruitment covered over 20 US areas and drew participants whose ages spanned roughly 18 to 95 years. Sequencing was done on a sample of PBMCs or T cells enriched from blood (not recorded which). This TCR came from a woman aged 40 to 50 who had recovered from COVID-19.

CDR3: CASRAGTGDTGELFF. The DNA for the CDR3 is TGCGCCAGCAGGGCCGGGACAGGGGACACCGGGGAGCTGTTTTTT. The J gene is TRBJ2-2, the V gene TRBV10-1; 10 positions agree with TRBD1. Germline-derived CDR1 and CDR2 are WNHNN and SYGVQD (reference sequence). The V and J ends lost 6 bases and 3 bases, in that order; junction bases with no gene match: 4. The CDR3 loop spans 15 amino acids.